The clone carrying this T cell receptor (beta chain) is hyperexpanded by frequency. As yet, its antigen is unknown. This sample stems from a study of T cell clusters in autoimmune cytopenias. General study results and limits: Active autoimmune hepatitis patients had approximately 3.2-fold fewer exclusive TRB clusters than healthy donors. Physiological T cell clusters of healthy donors were apparently absent in primary autoimmune cytopenia patients.

Some 38,000 genome equivalents of blood DNA were amplified for TRB. From germline, CDR1 is KGHSH and CDR2 LQKENI. This CDR3 has 14 amino acids. Multiplex touch-down PCR amplified TRB using TRB-A and TRB-B pools in one tube. TCRdb reworked the multiplex PCR reads into one entry per CDR3 protein, no DNA. The sample totals 200 to 250 distinct CDR3 sequences. This sequence originates from a human donor with an autoimmune cytopenia or autoimmune hepatitis (not recorded which). Sequenced sample: peripheral blood. The V and J genes are TRBV18 and TRBJ2-1; no DNA is available, so the TRBD1 call from TCRdb remains unchecked. This CDR3 is CASSTTGYYNEQFF.